One and the same sample provided the 27 T cell receptor beta chains below, sequenced in a study of T-cell reconstitution after alpha-beta-depleted transplantation in children. Unique molecular identifiers were incorporated during preparation of the TCRbeta library. TCRdb called the PCR reads again in MiXCR, with one record for every CDR3 protein. The sample consists of 300,000 or so distinct CDR3 sequences, around 9.6% of them appearing once. This specimen consisted of PBMCs from the stem cell graft donor, obtained from the stem cell graft. These receptor sequences come from a human donor who donated a stem cell graft to a child with SCID.

V and J are TRBV12-5 and TRBJ1-5; the D is unclear. The CDR3 has 10 amino acids. V lost 3 bases to trimming and J lost 6 bases, with 0 bases between them. CDR1 and CDR2 (germline): LGHNT, FRNRAP. CDR3 region: CASGFQPQHF. DNA for the CDR3: TGTGCTAGTGGTTTTCAGCCCCAGCATTTT.

There are a few counts of this clonotype. The genes are TRBV6-6 and TRBJ1-1; D is perhaps TRBD1 (5 bases). Germline CDR1 and CDR2: MNHNY and SVGAGI (reference sequence). V lost 2 bases and J 6 bases, leaving 7 bases between the germline ends. The CDR3 runs 12 residues. CDR3 region: CASSYAGPEAFF. CDR3 sequence (DNA): TGTGCCAGCAGTTACGCGGGACCTGAAGCTTTCTTT.

Only a few counts were recorded for this clonotype. The J gene is TRBJ2-1, the V gene TRBV7-3, with 9 bases lining up with TRBD2. The V and J ends lost 5 bases and 10 bases, in that order; junction bases with no gene match: 9. The CDR3 loop spans 14 amino acids. Germline V lookup: CDR1 SGHTA, CDR2 FQGTGA. Here the CDR3 reads CASSLELAGAEQFF. Here the CDR3 DNA reads TGTGCCAGCAGCCTGGAGTTAGCGGGGGCCGAGCAGTTCTTC.

This clonotype was observed a few times. V is TRBV12-3 or TRBV12-4 and J is TRBJ2-2; 11 bases are shared with TRBD2. This CDR3 has 17 amino acids. The V gene end was trimmed by 7 bases and the J gene end by 0 bases; junction bases not matched to a gene: 7. CDR3 residues: CASKGTSGPSNTGELFF. In nucleotides, the CDR3 is TGTGCCAGCAAGGGGACTAGCGGACCTTCGAACACCGGGGAGCTGTTTTTT.

In its sample, this clonotype was seen a few times. The chain links TRBV7-9 to TRBJ2-5; D gene ambiguous. The CDR3 consists of 15 residues. Germline V gene data show CDR1 as SEHNR and CDR2 as FQNEAQ (reference sequence). The V gene lost 2 bases and the J gene lost 0 bases, with 10 bases spanning the gap. CDR3 in DNA: TGTGCCAGCAGCTTATTATTGGGGTACCAAGAGACCCAGTACTTC. Translated, it gives CASSLLLGYQETQYF.

This sequence joins TRBV20-1 and TRBJ2-5; D tentatively reads TRBD1 or TRBD2 (7 bases each). The CDR3 contains 15 residues. Germline lookup yields CDR1 DFQATT and CDR2 SNEGSKA (reference sequence). Trimming removed 3 bases from V and 1 base from J, with 15 bases in between. CDR3 sequence: CSARGTGEGQETQYF. In DNA, the CDR3 is TGCAGTGCTAGGGGAACAGGGGAGGGCCAAGAGACCCAGTACTTC.

This clonotype was detected many times. The V call is TRBV12-3 or TRBV12-4, the J call TRBJ1-5; 7 nucleotides match TRBD1. The length of the CDR3 is 14 residues. Trimming at V came to 3 bases and at J to 4 bases, leaving 3 bases not matched to a gene. The CDR3 loop reads CASSLGTVNQPQHF. The CDR3 bases are TGTGCCAGCAGTTTGGGGACAGTGAATCAGCCCCAGCATTTT.

This clonotype was recorded at least ten times. The chain carries TRBV5-1 and TRBJ2-1; unclear D gene. The CDR3 length is 13 residues. V was clipped by 0 bases and J by 5 bases, with 6 bases between them. Germline CDR1 and CDR2: SGHRS and YFSETQ. The CDR3 DNA reads TGCGCCAGCAGCTTGGTAGGTGACAATGAGCAGTTCTTC. This codes for CASSLVGDNEQFF.

The chain employs TRBV9 and TRBJ2-3; D is possibly TRBD2 (6 bases). CDR1 is SGDLS and CDR2 is YYNGEE in the germline V gene. The CDR3 covers 14 residues. V was trimmed by 3 bases and J by 4 bases, leaving 12 bases between them. This chain's CDR3 is CASSAPTSPDTQYF. Here the CDR3 DNA reads TGTGCCAGCAGCGCCCCGACTAGTCCAGATACGCAGTATTTT.

This clonotype has ten or more counts. J is TRBJ2-3 and V is TRBV7-2; D uncertain. Trimming took off 6 bases at V and 0 bases at J, with 7 bases between the two ends. The CDR3 spans 13 residues. Germline values: CDR1 SGHTA, CDR2 FQGNSA. The CDR3, as DNA: TGTGCCAGCAGGGCCCTAAGCACAGATACGCAGTATTTT. Translation gives CASRALSTDTQYF.

This chain joins TRBV7-2 and TRBJ2-1; TRBD2 agrees at 8 bases. This CDR3 is 15 amino acids long. CDR1 and CDR2 (germline): SGHTA, FQGNSA. V lost 2 bases to trimming and J lost 6 bases; unmatched junction nucleotides: 6. DNA for the CDR3: TGTGCCAGCAGCTTATTTCGGGGGGGCCTCAATGAGCAGTTCTTC. Translated, it gives CASSLFRGGLNEQFF.

The chain couples TRBV12-3 or TRBV12-4 to TRBJ2-5, with D uncertain. The CDR3 extends over 15 amino acids. Trimming shortened V by 3 bases and J by 3 bases, and 14 bases separated the two germline ends. The CDR3 DNA sequence: TGTGCCAGCAGTTTCGTAGTGGAATATAAAGAGACCCAGTACTTC. This gives the protein CASSFVVEYKETQYF.

The chain joins TRBV5-1 to TRBJ1-1; D gene ambiguous. Trimming took 2 bases from V and 2 from J, leaving 7 bases between them. The CDR3 is 13 residues long. Germline V lookup: CDR1 SGHRS, CDR2 YFSETQ. Here the CDR3 reads CASSFARNTEAFF. As DNA, the CDR3 is TGCGCCAGCAGCTTCGCCAGAAACACTGAAGCTTTCTTT. Complete variable domain (other parts from reference TRBV5-1 and TRBJ1-1): KAGVTQTPRYLIKTRGQQVTLSCSPISGHRSVSWYQQTPGQGLQFLFEYFSETQRNKGNFPGRFSGRQFSNSRSEMNVSTLELGDSALYLCASSFARNTEAFFGQGTRLTVV.

The chain couples TRBV4-1 to TRBJ2-3; 7 bases agree with TRBD2. CDR1 MGHRA and CDR2 YSYEKL come from the germline V gene. The CDR3 has 18 residues. The junction had 10 bases not matched to a gene; V was cut back by 0 bases and J by 1 base. CDR3 DNA: TGCGCCAGCAGCCAAGATACGGGGGGTACCTTGGGCACAGATACGCAGTATTTT. Protein product: CASSQDTGGTLGTDTQYF.

Many counts were recorded for this clonotype. The chain employs TRBV7-2 and TRBJ2-7; the match to TRBD2 covers 16 bases. The CDR3 contains 16 residues. V dropped 5 bases and J dropped 3; count of bases not matched to a gene: 4. Germline loops: CDR1 SGHTA, CDR2 FQGNSA. In nucleotides, the CDR3 is TGTGCCAGCAGCCTGGGACTAGCGGGGGGGCTCTACGAGCAGTACTTC. Translated, it gives CASSLGLAGGLYEQYF.

This clonotype occurred a few times. A junction end diverges from the germline sequence, so it may reflect a read error. The gene calls are TRBV5-1 and TRBJ1-2; the D gene is possibly TRBD1 (6 bases). From germline, CDR1 is SGHRS and CDR2 YFSETQ. This CDR3 comprises 13 residues. This CDR3 is CASSFSTGSGHVF. The CDR3 region has the DNA TGCGCCAGCAGCTTCTCAACAGGGAGCGGTCACGTCTTC.

This clonotype was observed many times. V is TRBV3-1 and J is TRBJ2-7; D is perhaps TRBD1 (6 bases). Trimming cost V 1 base and J 5 bases, with 15 bases left between them. Germline CDR1 and CDR2: LGHDT and YNNKEL (reference sequence). The CDR3 runs to 15 residues. The chain's CDR3 is CASSQVESGHHEQYF. CDR3 nucleotide sequence: TGTGCCAGCAGCCAAGTCGAGTCGGGACACCACGAGCAGTACTTC.

This clonotype occurred a few times. This CDR3 is CASSDNGGDTQYF. DNA for the CDR3: TGTGCCAGCAGTGACAACGGGGGGGATACGCAGTATTTT. This chain joins TRBV6-4 and TRBJ2-3; 7 positions agree with TRBD2. The CDR3 has 13 residues. Unmatched junction bases numbered 2, after V lost 2 bases and J lost 6 bases. Germline-derived CDR1 and CDR2 are MRHNA and SNTAGT.

This chain links TRBV2 with TRBJ2-3, with 9 nucleotides matching TRBD1. This CDR3 is 16 amino acids long. From germline, CDR1 is SNHLY and CDR2 FYNNEI. V was clipped by 6 bases and J by 11 bases; unmatched bases: 18. CDR3 protein: CASSERQGGLSGKQYF. The CDR3, as DNA: TGTGCCAGCAGCGAACGACAGGGGGGCCTTTCGGGTAAGCAGTATTTT.

In this sample, this clonotype turned up a few times. The chain is built from TRBV11-2 and TRBJ2-7; D unresolved. Trimming stripped 6 bases from V and 0 bases from J, with 12 bases between. The CDR3 covers 14 residues. Germline V lookup: CDR1 SGHAT, CDR2 FQNNGV. CDR3 DNA sequence: TGTGCCAGCAGACGCCCGGCATTCTCCTACGAGCAGTACTTC. It specifies CASRRPAFSYEQYF.

There are a few counts of this clonotype. The chain joins TRBV7-2 to TRBJ2-7, with 8 nucleotides matching TRBD2. The CDR3 length is 14 residues. The germline V gene encodes CDR1 SGHTA and CDR2 FQGNSA. V gave up 1 base and J gave up 7 bases; unmatched junction bases: 6. The CDR3 reads CASSLELAVREQYF. In nucleotides, the CDR3 is TGTGCCAGCAGCTTAGAACTAGCGGTAAGAGAGCAGTACTTC.

This clonotype has a handful of counts. The rearrangement uses TRBV6-2 or TRBV6-3 and TRBJ2-5; tentatively, D is TRBD2 (5 bases). CDR1 and CDR2 from the germline V gene are MNHEY and SVGEGT. This CDR3 contains 15 residues. The V and J ends lost 6 bases and 5 bases respectively, with 19 bases between them. CDR3 bases: TGTGCCAGCAGAAACCGGGGTTACAGTTTGGAGACCCAGTACTTC. It codes for CASRNRGYSLETQYF.

There are a few counts of this clonotype. The CDR3 region is CASSRLAGTYEQYF. CDR3 in DNA: TGTGCCAGCAGCCGACTAGCGGGGACCTACGAGCAGTACTTC. The rearrangement joins TRBV3-1 to TRBJ2-7, with 11 bases that match TRBD2. The germline CDR1 and CDR2 sequences are LGHDT and YNNKEL (reference sequence). V lost 4 bases and J lost 2; bases outside the gene matches: 1. The CDR3 extends over 14 amino acids.

This clonotype was seen more than once but under ten times. The chain couples TRBV5-1 to TRBJ2-7; 9 nucleotides match TRBD1. Looked up from germline, CDR1 is SGHRS and CDR2 is YFSETQ. Trimming at V came to 0 bases and at J to 9 bases, leaving 10 bases not matched to a gene. This CDR3 has 15 residues. The CDR3 coding sequence is TGCGCCAGCAGCTTGGACGGACAGGGGCGGTCTGGGCAGTACTTC. This translates into CASSLDGQGRSGQYF.

This chain uses TRBV27 with TRBJ2-1; 10 bases fit TRBD2. This CDR3 has 16 amino acids. CDR1 MNHEY and CDR2 SMNVEV come from the germline V gene (reference sequence). V lost 6 bases, J lost 3 bases, and 8 bases stayed unmatched. CDR3 bases: TGTGCCAGCAGACGGACCGGGACTAGCGTCTACAATGAGCAGTTCTTC. Its protein is CASRRTGTSVYNEQFF.

In its sample, this clonotype was seen a few times. For the CDR3, the DNA is TGTGCCATCAGTGAGTCAGAGGGACTAGCTCGAGAGCAGTTCTTC. This gives the protein CAISESEGLAREQFF. The V and J genes are TRBV10-3 and TRBJ2-1, with 9 positions matching TRBD2. The CDR3 is 15 amino acids. The V gene end was trimmed by 0 bases and the J gene end by 10 bases; junction bases not matched to a gene: 7. CDR1 and CDR2 from the germline V gene are ENHRY and SYGVKD.

Ten or more counts support this clonotype. The CDR3 loop reads CASSFGQVNQPQHF. CDR3 coding DNA: TGTGCCAGCAGTTTCGGACAGGTCAATCAGCCCCAGCATTTT. V gene TRBV12-3 or TRBV12-4 combines with J gene TRBJ1-5, with 7 bases lining up with TRBD1. This CDR3 region has 14 residues. The V segment lost 3 bases and the J segment 3 bases; nucleotides outside the gene matches: 2.